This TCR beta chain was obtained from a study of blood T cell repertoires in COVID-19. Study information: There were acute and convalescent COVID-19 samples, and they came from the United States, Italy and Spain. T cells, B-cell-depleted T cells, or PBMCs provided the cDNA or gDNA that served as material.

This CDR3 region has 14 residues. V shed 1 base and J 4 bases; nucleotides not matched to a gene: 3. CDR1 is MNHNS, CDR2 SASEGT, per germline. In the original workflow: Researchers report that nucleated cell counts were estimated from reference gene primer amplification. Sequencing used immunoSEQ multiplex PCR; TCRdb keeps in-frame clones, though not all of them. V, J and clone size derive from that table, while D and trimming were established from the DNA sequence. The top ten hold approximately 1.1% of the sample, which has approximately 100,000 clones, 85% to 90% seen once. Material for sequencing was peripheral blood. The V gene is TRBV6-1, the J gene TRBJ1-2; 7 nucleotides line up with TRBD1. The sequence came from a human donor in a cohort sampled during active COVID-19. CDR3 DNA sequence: TGTGCCAGCAGTGAAGGTACAGGGGCCTATGGCTACACCTTC. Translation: CASSEGTGAYGYTF.